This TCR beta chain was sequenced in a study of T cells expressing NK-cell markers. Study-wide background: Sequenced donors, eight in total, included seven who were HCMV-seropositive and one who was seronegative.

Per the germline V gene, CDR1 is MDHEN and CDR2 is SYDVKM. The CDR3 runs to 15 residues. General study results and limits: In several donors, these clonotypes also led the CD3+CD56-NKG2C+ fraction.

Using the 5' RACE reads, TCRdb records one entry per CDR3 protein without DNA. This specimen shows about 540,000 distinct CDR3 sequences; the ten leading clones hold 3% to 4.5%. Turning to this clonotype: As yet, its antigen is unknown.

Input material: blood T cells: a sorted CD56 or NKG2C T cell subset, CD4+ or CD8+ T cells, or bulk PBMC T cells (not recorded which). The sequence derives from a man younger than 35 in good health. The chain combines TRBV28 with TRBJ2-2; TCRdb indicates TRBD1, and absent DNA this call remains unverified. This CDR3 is CASSLTGVDTGELFF.